This entry describes one T cell receptor beta chain. The antigen is unknown. The sample belongs to a study of shared clonotypes between healthy human individuals. Looking at the study overall: Each donor contributed plates that comprised three CD4 naive, three CD4 memory, two CD8 naive and one CD8 memory.

Replicate sorted-subset PCRs were loaded with around 200 ng DNA, 29,000 or so T cell genomes. This table comes from immunoSEQ multiplex PCR, and its TCRdb copy is limited to in-frame clones, with some not included. The data hold about 600,000 clones, with 97% observed a single time. Study findings and constraints: Larger estimated richness was generally seen in naive subsets than in memory subsets. Specimens sampled were limited to blood, with tissue repertoires likely differing.

With 6 bases removed from V and 2 bases from J, the gap between germline ends came to 13 bases. The CDR3 totals 15 residues. CDR1 MNHEY and CDR2 SVGAGI come from the germline V gene. This TCR derives from a young woman in good health. The J gene is TRBJ2-2, the V gene TRBV6-5; D might be TRBD2 (6 bases). The specimen was naive CD4+ T cells sorted from blood. Regarding subset: CD45RA+ positively selected. CDR3 in DNA: TGTGCCAGCAGGATTAGCGGAGTAAACACCGGGGAGCTGTTTTTT. Translated: CASRISGVNTGELFF.